This T cell receptor (beta chain) appears in the sequencing data of a study of naive CD8 T cells in extremely preterm neonates. Findings and caveats of the study: Preterm infants showed shorter CDR3s, fewer N additions and less trimming than older groups.

Extremely preterm births at about 22-27 weeks of gestation supplied the samples. Sorting kept Annexin V-negative CD3+CD8+CD45RA+CCR7+ naive T cells. As regards this clone: Its specificity is unknown. Other DNA sequences from this sample encode an identical CDR3 as well.

The CDR3 runs 12 residues. The V gene lost 3 bases and the J gene lost 1 base, with 0 bases spanning the gap. The germline V gene has CDR1 MGHRA and CDR2 YSYEKL. Clones were sequenced by immunoSEQ multiplex PCR, and TCRdb holds only the in-frame ones, with some missing. This table holds more than 20,000 clones, more than 70% found once. This clonotype originated in a boy who was born preterm. The rearrangement uses TRBV4-1 and TRBJ2-2; no firm D call. Sample: naive CD8+ T cells from cord blood. CDR3 coding DNA: TGCGCCAGCAGCCAGAACACCGGGGAGCTGTTTTTT. Translation gives CASSQNTGELFF.